These T cell receptor beta chains were read from a single sample in a study of CD8 T cells in Susac syndrome. Each CDR3 protein is one row after TCRdb ran MiXCR on the immunoSEQ multiplex PCR reads. The sample shows about 440,000 distinct CDR3 sequences, about 85% of them seen only once. The material sequenced was CD8+ T cells from PBMCs. The origin of the receptors is a human donor with multiple sclerosis. CDR3s include the opening cysteine and the closing phenylalanine or tryptophan.

j_call: TRBJ1-2; cdr3_length: 15; v_call: TRBV20-1; cdr3_aa: CSAPLNGEFNYGYTF
j_call: TRBJ1-2; cdr3_length: 16; v_call: TRBV3-1; cdr3_aa: CASSQDPGPLAYGYTF
j_call: TRBJ2-3; cdr3_length: 17; v_call: TRBV19; cdr3_aa: CASSIESGEEGLDVQYF
j_call: TRBJ2-1; cdr3_length: 14; v_call: TRBV28; cdr3_aa: CASKKREGYNEQFF
j_call: TRBJ1-1; cdr3_length: 14; v_call: TRBV5-5; cdr3_aa: CASTRGEGRTEAFF
j_call: TRBJ2-1; cdr3_length: 16; v_call: TRBV19; cdr3_aa: CASSIEPNTPSNEQFF
j_call: TRBJ2-7; cdr3_length: 12; v_call: TRBV29-1; cdr3_aa: CSVDFPAGEQYF
j_call: TRBJ2-5; cdr3_length: 13; v_call: TRBV6-6; cdr3_aa: CASTKQEGETQYF
j_call: TRBJ2-2; cdr3_length: 13; v_call: TRBV29-1; cdr3_aa: CSVDGQNTGELFF
j_call: TRBJ2-3; cdr3_length: 15; v_call: TRBV7-2; cdr3_aa: CASGWLAGGPIEQYF
j_call: TRBJ2-1; cdr3_length: 16; v_call: TRBV28; cdr3_aa: CASSLIFISSYNEQFF
j_call: TRBJ2-5; cdr3_length: 19; v_call: TRBV4-2; cdr3_aa: CASSQDPILAGGLIETQYF
j_call: TRBJ1-4; cdr3_length: 16; v_call: TRBV6-1; cdr3_aa: CASSPTGGTTNEKLFF
j_call: TRBJ2-7; cdr3_length: 14; v_call: TRBV28; cdr3_aa: CASTFLGGWGEQYF
j_call: TRBJ2-3; cdr3_length: 16; v_call: TRBV3-1; cdr3_aa: CASSRPEEPSTDTQYF
j_call: TRBJ2-3; cdr3_length: 19; v_call: TRBV11-2; cdr3_aa: CASSPWAASGGALTDTQYF
j_call: TRBJ2-7; cdr3_length: 15; v_call: TRBV7-6; cdr3_aa: CASSAEADRSYEQYF
j_call: TRBJ1-1; cdr3_length: 15; v_call: TRBV12-5; cdr3_aa: CASGFGPTQNTEAFF
j_call: TRBJ1-1; cdr3_length: 15; v_call: TRBV11-2; cdr3_aa: CASSLWRGEDTEAFF
j_call: TRBJ2-2; cdr3_length: 12; v_call: TRBV30; cdr3_aa: CAWRSDAGELFF
j_call: TRBJ1-2; cdr3_length: 13; v_call: TRBV7-9; cdr3_aa: CASSLEGLNGYTF
j_call: TRBJ2-1; cdr3_length: 13; v_call: TRBV18; cdr3_aa: CASSPREAHEQFF
j_call: TRBJ2-5; cdr3_length: 13; v_call: TRBV11-3; cdr3_aa: CASSSPGQGTQYF
j_call: TRBJ1-1; cdr3_length: 14; v_call: TRBV4-1; cdr3_aa: CASSFRDSNTEAFF
j_call: TRBJ2-7; cdr3_length: 12; v_call: TRBV12-3/TRBV12-4; cdr3_aa: CASSPTVYEQYF
j_call: TRBJ1-2; cdr3_length: 13; v_call: TRBV4-1; cdr3_aa: CASSQSNNYGYTF
j_call: TRBJ2-1; cdr3_length: 14; v_call: TRBV12-3/TRBV12-4; cdr3_aa: CASRYSGRRNEQFF
j_call: TRBJ2-7; cdr3_length: 15; v_call: TRBV19; cdr3_aa: CASSISPGASYEQYF
j_call: TRBJ1-1; cdr3_length: 14; v_call: TRBV10-3; cdr3_aa: CAISDWEGETEAFF
j_call: TRBJ2-7; cdr3_length: 13; v_call: TRBV27; cdr3_aa: CASSFLQGSEQYF
j_call: TRBJ1-1; cdr3_length: 10; v_call: TRBV20-1; cdr3_aa: CSARGTEAFF
j_call: TRBJ1-5; cdr3_length: 11; v_call: TRBV11-3; cdr3_aa: CASSSPRPQHF
j_call: TRBJ2-7; cdr3_length: 14; v_call: TRBV25-1; cdr3_aa: CASGPGDRGHEQYF
j_call: TRBJ2-7; cdr3_length: 13; v_call: TRBV30; cdr3_aa: CAWRWQPSHEQYF
j_call: TRBJ1-2; cdr3_length: 15; v_call: TRBV10-3; cdr3_aa: CAISEWGEVDYGYTF
j_call: TRBJ2-7; cdr3_length: 13; v_call: TRBV29-1; cdr3_aa: CSATSGLTYEQYF
j_call: TRBJ2-7; cdr3_length: 13; v_call: TRBV6-5; cdr3_aa: CASSRQGYHEQYF
j_call: TRBJ2-7; cdr3_length: 14; v_call: TRBV3-1; cdr3_aa: CASSQEDKDYEQYF
j_call: TRBJ1-1; cdr3_length: 15; v_call: TRBV5-1; cdr3_aa: CASSLWQGLSTEAFF
j_call: TRBJ2-1; cdr3_length: 13; v_call: TRBV3-1; cdr3_aa: CASSQAGHNEQFF
j_call: TRBJ2-7; cdr3_length: 15; v_call: TRBV5-6; cdr3_aa: CASSPLNMDWDEQYF
j_call: TRBJ2-1; cdr3_length: 16; v_call: TRBV7-9; cdr3_aa: CASSLVLGGAYNEQFF
j_call: TRBJ2-7; cdr3_length: 12; v_call: TRBV27; cdr3_aa: CASSHQGYEQYF
j_call: TRBJ1-2; cdr3_length: 14; v_call: TRBV30; cdr3_aa: CAWSPDKILYGYTF
j_call: TRBJ2-1; cdr3_length: 14; v_call: TRBV4-1; cdr3_aa: CASTGQGDMDEQFF
j_call: TRBJ2-7; cdr3_length: 16; v_call: TRBV7-8; cdr3_aa: CASSQTQETATYEQYF